This T cell receptor (beta chain) was observed in a study of T cells in Graves' hyperthyroidism and ophthalmopathy. Study observations and caveats: A median around 6 months before onset, the model predicted ophthalmopathy. Blood also held most thyroid clonotypes expanded beyond 0.001.

In patients aged 18 to 65, hyperthyroidism was newly diagnosed, with duration under 2 months. Extraction of PBMCs used 8 to 10 ml of fresh peripheral blood. With 4 bases removed from V and 4 bases from J, the gap between germline ends came to 14 bases. Germline loops: CDR1 SGHDT, CDR2 YYEEEE. CDR3 length equals 14 residues. This clonotype has a count of ten or more. Its specificity is unknown. Amplification yielded TCR beta CDR3 regions, with RNA transcripts as the source. Researchers ran a first-round RT-PCR on the TCR CDR3 using the HTBI primer set. TCRdb re-analysed the multiplex PCR reads in MiXCR, keeping a single row per CDR3 protein. The sample has around 760,000 distinct CDR3 sequences; over 35% are singletons.

The source of this sequence is a woman aged 40 to 49 with Graves' hyperthyroidism. This chain uses TRBV5-6 with TRBJ1-2, with D maybe TRBD1 (6 bases). The sample comprised blood. CDR3 residues: CASSQTGNSYGYTF. CDR3 DNA sequence: TGTGCCAGCAGCCAGACAGGAAACTCCTATGGCTACACCTTC.